The clone carrying this T cell receptor (beta chain) has a handful of counts. The antigen remains undetermined. For TCR, cDNA came from 5'RACE template switching, which added a universal primer site and UMIs. TCRdb recomputed calls from the 5' RACE reads with MiXCR, one row per CDR3 protein. The table has 300,000 to 450,000 distinct CDR3 sequences, 6.2% seen once. The entry originates in a study of T cells after yellow fever vaccination. Study details: SMART-Seq v4 Ultra Low Input served to prepare low-cell-number fractions. Overall study findings and caveats: Abundant contaminating clonotypes from the bulk population could appear in FACS-sorted repertoires. Boosting was followed by the reappearance of most primary-vaccination clones (96% CD4, around 86% CD8).

The germline V gene has CDR1 DFQATT and CDR2 SNEGSKA (reference sequence). This CDR3 spans 13 amino acids. V was shortened by 4 bases and J by 5 bases, with 14 bases between the two germline ends. This receptor was taken from a man in his thirties or forties who received the YFV17D yellow fever vaccine. The starting material was PBMCs, obtained 5 days after the yellow fever booster vaccination. The gene calls are TRBV20-1 and TRBJ1-1; D gene uncertain. The CDR3 region has the DNA TGCAGTGCTAAACACGGTTATAAGACTGAAGCTTTCTTT. Its protein product is CSAKHGYKTEAFF.